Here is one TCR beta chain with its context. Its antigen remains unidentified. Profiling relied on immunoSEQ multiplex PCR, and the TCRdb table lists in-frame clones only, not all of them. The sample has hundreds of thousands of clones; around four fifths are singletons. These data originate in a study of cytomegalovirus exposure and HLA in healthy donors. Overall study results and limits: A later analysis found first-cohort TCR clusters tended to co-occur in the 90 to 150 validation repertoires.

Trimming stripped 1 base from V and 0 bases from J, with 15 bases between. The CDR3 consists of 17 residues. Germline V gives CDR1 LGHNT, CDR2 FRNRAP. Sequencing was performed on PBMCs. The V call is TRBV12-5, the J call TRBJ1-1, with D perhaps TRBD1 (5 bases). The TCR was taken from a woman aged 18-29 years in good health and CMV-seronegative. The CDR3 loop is CASGLGSTRGVNTEAFF. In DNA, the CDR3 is TGTGCTAGTGGTTTGGGCTCTACGAGGGGAGTGAACACTGAAGCTTTCTTT.